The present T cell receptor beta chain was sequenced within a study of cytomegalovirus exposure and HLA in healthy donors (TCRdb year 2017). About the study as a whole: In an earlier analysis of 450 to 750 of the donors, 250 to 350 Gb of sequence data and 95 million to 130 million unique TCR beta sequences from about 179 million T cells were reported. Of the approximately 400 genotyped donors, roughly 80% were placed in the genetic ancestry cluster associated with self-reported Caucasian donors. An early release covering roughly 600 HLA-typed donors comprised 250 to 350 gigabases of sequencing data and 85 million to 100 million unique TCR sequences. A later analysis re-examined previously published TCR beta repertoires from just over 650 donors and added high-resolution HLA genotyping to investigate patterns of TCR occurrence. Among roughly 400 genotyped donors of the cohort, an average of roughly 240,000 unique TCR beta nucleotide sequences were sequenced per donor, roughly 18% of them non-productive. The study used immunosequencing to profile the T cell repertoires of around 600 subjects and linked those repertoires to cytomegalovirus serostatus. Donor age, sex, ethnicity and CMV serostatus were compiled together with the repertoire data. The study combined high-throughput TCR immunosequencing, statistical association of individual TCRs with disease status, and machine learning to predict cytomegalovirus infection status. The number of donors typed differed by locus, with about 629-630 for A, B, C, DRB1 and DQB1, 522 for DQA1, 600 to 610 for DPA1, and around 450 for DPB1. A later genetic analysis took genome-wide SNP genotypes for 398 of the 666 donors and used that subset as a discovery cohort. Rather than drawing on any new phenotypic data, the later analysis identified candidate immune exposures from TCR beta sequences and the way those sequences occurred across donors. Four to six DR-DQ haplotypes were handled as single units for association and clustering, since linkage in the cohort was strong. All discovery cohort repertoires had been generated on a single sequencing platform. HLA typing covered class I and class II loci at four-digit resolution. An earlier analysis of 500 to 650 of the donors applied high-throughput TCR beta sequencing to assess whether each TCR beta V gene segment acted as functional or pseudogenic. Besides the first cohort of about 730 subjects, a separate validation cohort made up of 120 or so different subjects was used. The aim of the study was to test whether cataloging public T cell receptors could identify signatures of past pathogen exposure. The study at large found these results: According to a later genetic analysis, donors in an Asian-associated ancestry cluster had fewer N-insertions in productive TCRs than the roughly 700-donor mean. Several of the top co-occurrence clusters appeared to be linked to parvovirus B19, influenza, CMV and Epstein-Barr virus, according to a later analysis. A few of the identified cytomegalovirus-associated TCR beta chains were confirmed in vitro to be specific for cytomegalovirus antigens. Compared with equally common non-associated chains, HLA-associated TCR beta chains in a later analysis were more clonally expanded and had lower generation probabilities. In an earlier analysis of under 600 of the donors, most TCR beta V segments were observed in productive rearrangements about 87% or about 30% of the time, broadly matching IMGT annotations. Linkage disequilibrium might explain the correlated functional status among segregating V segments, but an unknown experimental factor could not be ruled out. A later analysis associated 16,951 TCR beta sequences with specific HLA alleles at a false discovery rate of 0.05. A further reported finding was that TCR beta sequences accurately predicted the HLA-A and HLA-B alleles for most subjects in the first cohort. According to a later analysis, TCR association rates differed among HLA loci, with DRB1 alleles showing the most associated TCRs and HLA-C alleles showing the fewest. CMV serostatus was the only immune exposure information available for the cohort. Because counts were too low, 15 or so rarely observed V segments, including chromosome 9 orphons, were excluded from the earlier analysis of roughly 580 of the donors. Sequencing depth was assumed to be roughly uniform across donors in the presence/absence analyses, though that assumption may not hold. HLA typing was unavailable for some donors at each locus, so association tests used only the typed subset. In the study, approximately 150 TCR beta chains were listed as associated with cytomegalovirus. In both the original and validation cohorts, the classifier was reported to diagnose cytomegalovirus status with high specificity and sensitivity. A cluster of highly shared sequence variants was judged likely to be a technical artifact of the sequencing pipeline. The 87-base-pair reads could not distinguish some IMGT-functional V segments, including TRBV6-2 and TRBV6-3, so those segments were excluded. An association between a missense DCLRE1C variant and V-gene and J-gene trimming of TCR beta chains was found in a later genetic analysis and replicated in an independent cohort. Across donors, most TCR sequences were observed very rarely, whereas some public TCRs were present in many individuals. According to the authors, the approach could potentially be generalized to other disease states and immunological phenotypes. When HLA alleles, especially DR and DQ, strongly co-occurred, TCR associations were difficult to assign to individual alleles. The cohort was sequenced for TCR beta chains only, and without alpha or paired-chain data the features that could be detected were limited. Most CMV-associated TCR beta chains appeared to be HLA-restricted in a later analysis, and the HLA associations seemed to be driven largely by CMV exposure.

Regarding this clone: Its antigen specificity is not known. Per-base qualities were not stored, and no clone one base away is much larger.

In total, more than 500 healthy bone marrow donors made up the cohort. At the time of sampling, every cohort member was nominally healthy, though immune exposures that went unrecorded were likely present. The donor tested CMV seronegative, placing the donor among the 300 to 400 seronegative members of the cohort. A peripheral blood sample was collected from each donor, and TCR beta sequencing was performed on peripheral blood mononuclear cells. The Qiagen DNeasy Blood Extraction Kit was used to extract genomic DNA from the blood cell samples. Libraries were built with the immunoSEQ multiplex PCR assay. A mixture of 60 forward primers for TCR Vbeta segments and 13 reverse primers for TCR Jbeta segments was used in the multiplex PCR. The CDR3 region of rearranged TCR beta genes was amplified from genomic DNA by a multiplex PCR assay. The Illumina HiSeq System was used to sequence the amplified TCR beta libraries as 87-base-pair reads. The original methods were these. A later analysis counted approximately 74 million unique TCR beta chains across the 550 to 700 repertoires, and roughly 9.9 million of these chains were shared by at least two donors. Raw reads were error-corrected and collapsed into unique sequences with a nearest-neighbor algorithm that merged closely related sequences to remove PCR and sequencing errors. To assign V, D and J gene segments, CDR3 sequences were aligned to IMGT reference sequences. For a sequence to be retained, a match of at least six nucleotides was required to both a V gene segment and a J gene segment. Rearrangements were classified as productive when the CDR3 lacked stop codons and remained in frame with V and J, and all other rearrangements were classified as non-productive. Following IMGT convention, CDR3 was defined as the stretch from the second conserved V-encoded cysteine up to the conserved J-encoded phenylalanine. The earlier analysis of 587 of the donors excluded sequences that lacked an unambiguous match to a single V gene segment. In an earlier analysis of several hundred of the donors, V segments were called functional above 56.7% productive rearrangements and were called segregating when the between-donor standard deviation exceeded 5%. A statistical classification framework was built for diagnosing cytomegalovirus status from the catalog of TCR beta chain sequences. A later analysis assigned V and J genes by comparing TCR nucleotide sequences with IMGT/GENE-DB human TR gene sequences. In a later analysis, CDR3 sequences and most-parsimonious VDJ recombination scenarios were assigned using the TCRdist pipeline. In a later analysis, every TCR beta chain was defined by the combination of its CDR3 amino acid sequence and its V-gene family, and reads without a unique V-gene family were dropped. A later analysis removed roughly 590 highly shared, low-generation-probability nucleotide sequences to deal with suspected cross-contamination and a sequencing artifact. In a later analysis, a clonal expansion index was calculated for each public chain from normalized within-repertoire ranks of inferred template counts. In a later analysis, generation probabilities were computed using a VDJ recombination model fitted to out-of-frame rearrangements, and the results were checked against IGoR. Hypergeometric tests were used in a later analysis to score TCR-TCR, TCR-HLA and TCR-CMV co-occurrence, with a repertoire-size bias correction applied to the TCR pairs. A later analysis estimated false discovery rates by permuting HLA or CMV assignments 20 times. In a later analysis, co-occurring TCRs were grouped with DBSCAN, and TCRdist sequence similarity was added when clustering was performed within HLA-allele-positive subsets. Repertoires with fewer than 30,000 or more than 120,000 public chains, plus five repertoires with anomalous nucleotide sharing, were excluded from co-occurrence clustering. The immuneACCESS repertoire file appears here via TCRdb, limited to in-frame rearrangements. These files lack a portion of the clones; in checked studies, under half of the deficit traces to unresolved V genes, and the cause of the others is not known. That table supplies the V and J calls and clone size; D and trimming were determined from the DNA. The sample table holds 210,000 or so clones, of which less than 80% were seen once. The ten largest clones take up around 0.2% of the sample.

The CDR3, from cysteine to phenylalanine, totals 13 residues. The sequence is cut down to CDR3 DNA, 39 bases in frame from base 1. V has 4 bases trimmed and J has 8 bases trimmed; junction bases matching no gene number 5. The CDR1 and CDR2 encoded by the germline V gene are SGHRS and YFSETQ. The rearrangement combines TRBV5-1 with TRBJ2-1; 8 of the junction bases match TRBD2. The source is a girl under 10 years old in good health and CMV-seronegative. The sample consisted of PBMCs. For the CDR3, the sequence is CASSKGTRDEQFF. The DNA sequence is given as TGCGCCAGCAGCAAAGGGACTAGGGATGAGCAGTTCTTC.